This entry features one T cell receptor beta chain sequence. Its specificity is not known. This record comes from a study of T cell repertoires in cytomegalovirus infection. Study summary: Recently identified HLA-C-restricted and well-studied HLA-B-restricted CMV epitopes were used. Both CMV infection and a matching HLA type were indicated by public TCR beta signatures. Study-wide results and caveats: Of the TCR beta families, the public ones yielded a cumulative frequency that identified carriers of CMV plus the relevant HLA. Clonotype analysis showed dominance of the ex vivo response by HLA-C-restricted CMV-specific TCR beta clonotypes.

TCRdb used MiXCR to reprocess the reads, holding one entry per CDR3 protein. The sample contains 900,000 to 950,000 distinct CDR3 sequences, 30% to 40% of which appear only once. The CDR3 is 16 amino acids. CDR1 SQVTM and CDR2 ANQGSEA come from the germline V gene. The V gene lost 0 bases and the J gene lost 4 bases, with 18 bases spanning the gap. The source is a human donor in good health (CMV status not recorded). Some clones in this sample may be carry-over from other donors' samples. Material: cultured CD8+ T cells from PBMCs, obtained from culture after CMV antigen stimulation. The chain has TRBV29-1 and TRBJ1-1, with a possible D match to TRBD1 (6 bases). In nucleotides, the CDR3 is TGCAGCGTTGAAGATCCGAGGGGCAGGGGTAGCACTGAAGCTTTCTTT. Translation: CSVEDPRGRGSTEAFF.